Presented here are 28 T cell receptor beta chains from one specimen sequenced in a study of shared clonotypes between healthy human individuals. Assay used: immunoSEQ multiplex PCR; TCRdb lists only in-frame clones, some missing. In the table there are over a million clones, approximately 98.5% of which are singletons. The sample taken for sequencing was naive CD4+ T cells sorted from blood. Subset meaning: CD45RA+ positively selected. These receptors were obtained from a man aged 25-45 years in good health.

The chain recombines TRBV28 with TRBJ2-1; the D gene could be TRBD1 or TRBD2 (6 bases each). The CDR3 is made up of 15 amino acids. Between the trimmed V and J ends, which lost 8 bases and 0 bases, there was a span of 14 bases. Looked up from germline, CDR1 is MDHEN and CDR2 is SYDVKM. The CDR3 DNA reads TGTGCCAGCTTCCAAAGGGGGGCCTCCTACAATGAGCAGTTCTTC. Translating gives CASFQRGASYNEQFF.

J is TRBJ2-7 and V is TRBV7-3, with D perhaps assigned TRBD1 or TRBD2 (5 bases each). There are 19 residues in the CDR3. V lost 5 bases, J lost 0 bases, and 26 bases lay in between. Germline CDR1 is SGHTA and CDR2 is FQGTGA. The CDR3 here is CASSPTSRLAGSLSYEQYF. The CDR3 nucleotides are TGTGCCAGCAGCCCGACCTCCCGCCTGGCAGGGAGTCTCTCCTACGAGCAGTACTTC. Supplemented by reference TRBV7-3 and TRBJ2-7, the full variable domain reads GAGVSQTPSNKVTEKGKYVELRCDPISGHTALYWYRQSLGQGPEFLIYFQGTGAADDSGLPNDRFFAVRPEGSVSTLKIQRTERGDSAVYLCASSPTSRLAGSLSYEQYFGPGTRLTVT.

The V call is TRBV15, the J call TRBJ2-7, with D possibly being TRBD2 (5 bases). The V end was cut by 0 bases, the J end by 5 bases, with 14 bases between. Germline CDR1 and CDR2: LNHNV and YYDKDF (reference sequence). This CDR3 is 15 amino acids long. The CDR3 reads CATSRDRGFSNEQYF. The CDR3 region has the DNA TGTGCCACCAGCAGAGATCGAGGGTTCAGCAACGAGCAGTACTTC.

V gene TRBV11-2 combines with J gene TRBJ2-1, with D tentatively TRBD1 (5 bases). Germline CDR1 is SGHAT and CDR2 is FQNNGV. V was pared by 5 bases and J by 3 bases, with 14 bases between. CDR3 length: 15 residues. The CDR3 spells CASSRIRTSYNEQFF. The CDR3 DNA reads TGTGCCAGCAGCAGGATTCGGACAAGCTACAATGAGCAGTTCTTC.

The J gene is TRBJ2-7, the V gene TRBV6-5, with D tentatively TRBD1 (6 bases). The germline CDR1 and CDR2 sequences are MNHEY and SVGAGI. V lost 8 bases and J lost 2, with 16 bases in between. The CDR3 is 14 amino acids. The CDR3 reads CASGGAGLPYEQYF. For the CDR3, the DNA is TGTGCCAGCGGGGGCGCGGGTCTCCCCTACGAGCAGTACTTC.

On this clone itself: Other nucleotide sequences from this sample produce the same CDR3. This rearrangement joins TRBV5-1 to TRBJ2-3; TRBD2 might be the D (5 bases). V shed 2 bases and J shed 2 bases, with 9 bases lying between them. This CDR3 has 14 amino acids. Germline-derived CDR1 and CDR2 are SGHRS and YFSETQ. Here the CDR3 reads CASSLEGSTDTQYF. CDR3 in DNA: TGCGCCAGCAGCTTAGAGGGTTCCACAGATACGCAGTATTTT.

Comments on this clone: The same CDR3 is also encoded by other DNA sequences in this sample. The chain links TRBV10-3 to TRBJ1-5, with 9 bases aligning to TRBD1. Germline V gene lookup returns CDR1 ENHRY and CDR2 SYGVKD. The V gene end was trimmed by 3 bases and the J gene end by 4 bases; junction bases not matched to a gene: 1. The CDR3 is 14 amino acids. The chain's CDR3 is CAISEGQGNQPQHF. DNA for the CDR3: TGTGCCATCAGTGAAGGACAGGGGAATCAGCCCCAGCATTTT.

CDR3 sequence: CAISASRSLDEQFF. The CDR3 region has the DNA TGTGCCATCAGTGCGAGTAGGTCCCTCGATGAGCAGTTCTTC. The chain is built from TRBV10-3 and TRBJ2-1; no reliable D call. Germline assignment: CDR1 ENHRY and CDR2 SYGVKD. This CDR3 spans 14 amino acids. Between the trimmed V and J ends, which lost 4 bases and 8 bases, there was a span of 15 bases.

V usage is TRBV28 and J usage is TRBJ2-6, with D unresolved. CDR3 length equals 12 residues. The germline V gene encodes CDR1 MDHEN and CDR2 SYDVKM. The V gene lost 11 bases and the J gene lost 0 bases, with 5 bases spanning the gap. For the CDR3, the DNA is TGTGCCTCCTGCTCTGGGGCCAACGTCCTGACTTTC. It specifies CASCSGANVLTF.

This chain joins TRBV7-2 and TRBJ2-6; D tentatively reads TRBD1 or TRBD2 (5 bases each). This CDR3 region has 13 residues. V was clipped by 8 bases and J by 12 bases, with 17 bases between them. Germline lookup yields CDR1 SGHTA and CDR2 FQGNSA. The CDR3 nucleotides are TGTGCCAGCCGAGGGACCGGGTTTGGCGTCCTGACTTTC. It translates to CASRGTGFGVLTF.

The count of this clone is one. The CDR3 is CASSVETPAEGYTDTQYF. The CDR3 DNA sequence: TGTGCCAGCAGCGTAGAAACCCCAGCGGAGGGATACACAGATACGCAGTATTTT. The rearrangement joins TRBV9 to TRBJ2-3; maybe TRBD2 (6 bases). The CDR3 is made up of 18 amino acids. V was trimmed by 0 bases and J by 2 bases, leaving 19 bases between them. Germline V lookup: CDR1 SGDLS, CDR2 YYNGEE.

The CDR3: CASSESGTRVGYEQYF. The CDR3 nucleotides are TGTGCCAGCAGTGAAAGCGGGACTAGAGTTGGCTACGAGCAGTACTTC. The chain has TRBV2 and TRBJ2-7; 8 nucleotides agree with TRBD2. Per the germline V gene, CDR1 is SNHLY and CDR2 is FYNNEI. There are 16 residues in the CDR3. Trimming removed 2 bases from V and 3 bases from J; junction bases left unmatched: 9.

The DNA for the CDR3 is TGCGCCAGCAGCTTGAGACAGGGTCGGTTAGACGAGCAGTACTTC. It translates to CASSLRQGRLDEQYF. The J gene is TRBJ2-7, the V gene TRBV5-1, with 7 positions matching TRBD1. V shed 1 base, J shed 5 bases, and the junction held 9 bases outside the gene matches. The CDR3 spans 15 residues. CDR1 and CDR2 from the germline V gene are SGHRS and YFSETQ.

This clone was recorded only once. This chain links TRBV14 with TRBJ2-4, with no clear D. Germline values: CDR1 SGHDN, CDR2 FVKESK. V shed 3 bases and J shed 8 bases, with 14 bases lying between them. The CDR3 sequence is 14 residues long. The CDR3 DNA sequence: TGTGCCAGCAGCCATCGGGCAGTTGAAGACATTCAGTACTTC. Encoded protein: CASSHRAVEDIQYF. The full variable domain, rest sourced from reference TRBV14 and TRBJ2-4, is EAGVTQFPSHSVIEKGQTVTLRCDPISGHDNLYWYRRVMGKEIKFLLHFVKESKQDESGMPNNRFLAERTGGTYSTLKVQPAELEDSGVYFCASSHRAVEDIQYFGAGTRLSVL.

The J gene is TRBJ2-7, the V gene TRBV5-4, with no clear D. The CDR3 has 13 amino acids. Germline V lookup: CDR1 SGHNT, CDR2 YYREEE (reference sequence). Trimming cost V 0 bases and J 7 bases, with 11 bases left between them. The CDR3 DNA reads TGTGCCAGCAGCTTGGAGTCGTCTCTAGAGCAGTACTTC. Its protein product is CASSLESSLEQYF.

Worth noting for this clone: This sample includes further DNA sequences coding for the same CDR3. Here the CDR3 reads CASSLLGGSYEQYF. CDR3 nucleotides: TGTGCCAGCAGCTTGCTCGGGGGCTCCTACGAGCAGTACTTC. The rearrangement joins TRBV5-5 to TRBJ2-7; possibly TRBD2 for D (6 bases). This CDR3 is built from 14 residues. Trimming took 1 base from V and 0 from J, leaving 8 bases between them. Germline V gene lookup returns CDR1 SGHKS and CDR2 YYEKEE (reference sequence).

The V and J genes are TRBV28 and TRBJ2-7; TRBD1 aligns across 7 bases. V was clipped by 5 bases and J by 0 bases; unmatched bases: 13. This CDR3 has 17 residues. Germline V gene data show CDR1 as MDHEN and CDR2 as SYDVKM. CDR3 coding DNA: TGTGCCAGCAGTACGAATAGGGGGCGCGCGACCTCCTACGAGCAGTACTTC. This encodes CASSTNRGRATSYEQYF.

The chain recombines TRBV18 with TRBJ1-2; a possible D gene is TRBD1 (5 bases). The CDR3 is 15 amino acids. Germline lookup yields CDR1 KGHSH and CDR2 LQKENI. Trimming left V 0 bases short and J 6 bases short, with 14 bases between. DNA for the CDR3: TGTGCCAGCTCACCACCGCCCGGGGCGAAGGATGGCTACACCTTC. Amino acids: CASSPPPGAKDGYTF. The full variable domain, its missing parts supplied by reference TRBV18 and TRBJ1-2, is NAGVMQNPRHLVRRRGQEARLRCSPMKGHSHVYWYRQLPEEGLKFMVYLQKENIIDESGMPKERFSAEFPKEGPSILRIQQVVRGDSAAYFCASSPPPGAKDGYTFGSGTRLTVV.

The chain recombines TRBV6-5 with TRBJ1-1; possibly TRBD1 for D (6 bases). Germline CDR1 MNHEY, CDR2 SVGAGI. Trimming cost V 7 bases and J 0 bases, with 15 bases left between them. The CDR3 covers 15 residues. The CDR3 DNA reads TGTGCCAGCAAAGGACAGAATACTATGAACACTGAAGCTTTCTTT. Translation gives CASKGQNTMNTEAFF.

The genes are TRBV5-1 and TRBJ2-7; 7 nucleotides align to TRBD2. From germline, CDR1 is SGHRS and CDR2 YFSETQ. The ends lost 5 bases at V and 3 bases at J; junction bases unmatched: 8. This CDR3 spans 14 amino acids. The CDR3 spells CASRGGEGGYEQYF. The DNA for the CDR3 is TGCGCCAGCAGGGGAGGGGAGGGTGGCTACGAGCAGTACTTC.

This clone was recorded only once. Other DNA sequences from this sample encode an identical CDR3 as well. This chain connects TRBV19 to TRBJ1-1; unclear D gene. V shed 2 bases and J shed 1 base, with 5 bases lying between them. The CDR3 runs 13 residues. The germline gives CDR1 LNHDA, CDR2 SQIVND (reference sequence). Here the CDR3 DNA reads TGTGCCAGTAGTATACTGGAGAACACTGAAGCTTTCTTT. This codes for CASSILENTEAFF.

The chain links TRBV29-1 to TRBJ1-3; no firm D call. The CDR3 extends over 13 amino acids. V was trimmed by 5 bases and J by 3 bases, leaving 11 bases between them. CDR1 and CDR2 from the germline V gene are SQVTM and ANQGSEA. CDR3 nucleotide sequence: TGCAGCGTTCAAATGACGGTTGGAAACACCATATATTTT. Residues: CSVQMTVGNTIYF.

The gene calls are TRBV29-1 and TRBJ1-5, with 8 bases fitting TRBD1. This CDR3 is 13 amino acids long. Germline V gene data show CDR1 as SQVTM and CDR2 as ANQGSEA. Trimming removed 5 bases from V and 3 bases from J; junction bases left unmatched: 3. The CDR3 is CSVRDRYNQPQHF. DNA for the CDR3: TGCAGCGTTAGGGACAGGTACAATCAGCCCCAGCATTTT. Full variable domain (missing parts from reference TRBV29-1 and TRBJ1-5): SAVISQKPSRDICQRGTSLTIQCQVDSQVTMMFWYRQQPGQSLTLIATANQGSEATYESGFVIDKFPISRPNLTFSTLTVSNMSPEDSSIYLCSVRDRYNQPQHFGDGTRLSIL.

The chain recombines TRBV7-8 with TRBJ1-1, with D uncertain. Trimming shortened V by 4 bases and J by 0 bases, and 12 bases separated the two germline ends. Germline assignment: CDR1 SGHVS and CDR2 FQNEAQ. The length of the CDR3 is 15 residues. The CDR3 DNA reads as TGTGCCAGCAGCTATACAGACGGACTGAACACTGAAGCTTTCTTT. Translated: CASSYTDGLNTEAFF. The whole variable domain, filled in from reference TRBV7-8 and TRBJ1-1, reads GAGVSQSPRYKVAKRGQDVALRCDPISGHVSLFWYQQALGQGPEFLTYFQNEAQLDKSGLPSDRFFAERPEGSVSTLKIQRTQQEDSAVYLCASSYTDGLNTEAFFGQGTRLTVV.

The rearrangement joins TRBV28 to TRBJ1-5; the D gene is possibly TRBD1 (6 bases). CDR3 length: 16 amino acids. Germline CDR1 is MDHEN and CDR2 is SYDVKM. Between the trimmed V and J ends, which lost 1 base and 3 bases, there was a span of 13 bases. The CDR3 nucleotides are TGTGCCAGCAGTTTATTTGGACAGAGCTTCAATCAGCCCCAGCATTTT. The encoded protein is CASSLFGQSFNQPQHF. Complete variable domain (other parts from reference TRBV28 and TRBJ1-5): DVKVTQSSRYLVKRTGEKVFLECVQDMDHENMFWYRQDPGLGLRLIYFSYDVKMKEKGDIPEGYSVSREKKERFSLILESASTNQTSMYLCASSLFGQSFNQPQHFGDGTRLSIL.

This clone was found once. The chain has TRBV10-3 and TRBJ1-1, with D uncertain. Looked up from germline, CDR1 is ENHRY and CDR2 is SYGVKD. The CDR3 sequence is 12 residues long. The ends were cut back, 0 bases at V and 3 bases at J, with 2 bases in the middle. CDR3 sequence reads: CAISESHTEAFF. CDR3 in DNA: TGTGCCATCAGTGAGTCCCACACTGAAGCTTTCTTT.

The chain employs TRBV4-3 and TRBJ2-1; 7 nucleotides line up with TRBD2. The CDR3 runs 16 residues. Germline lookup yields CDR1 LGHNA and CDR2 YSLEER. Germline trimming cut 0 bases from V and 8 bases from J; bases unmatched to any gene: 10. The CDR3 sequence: CASSQDRGRATDEQFF. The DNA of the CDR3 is TGCGCCAGCAGCCAAGACAGAGGGAGGGCTACCGATGAGCAGTTCTTC.

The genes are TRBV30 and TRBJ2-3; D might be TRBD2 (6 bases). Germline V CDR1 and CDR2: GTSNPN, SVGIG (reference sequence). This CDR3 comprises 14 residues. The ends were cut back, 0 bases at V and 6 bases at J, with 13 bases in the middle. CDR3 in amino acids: CAWSVMSGRDTQYF. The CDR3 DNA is TGTGCCTGGAGTGTAATGTCGGGGAGGGATACGCAGTATTTT. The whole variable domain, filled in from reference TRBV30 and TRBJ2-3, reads SQTIHQWPATLVQPVGSPLSLECTVEGTSNPNLYWYRQAAGRGLQLLFYSVGIGQISSEVPQNLSASRPQDRQFILSSKKLLLSDSGFYLCAWSVMSGRDTQYFGPGTRLTVL.